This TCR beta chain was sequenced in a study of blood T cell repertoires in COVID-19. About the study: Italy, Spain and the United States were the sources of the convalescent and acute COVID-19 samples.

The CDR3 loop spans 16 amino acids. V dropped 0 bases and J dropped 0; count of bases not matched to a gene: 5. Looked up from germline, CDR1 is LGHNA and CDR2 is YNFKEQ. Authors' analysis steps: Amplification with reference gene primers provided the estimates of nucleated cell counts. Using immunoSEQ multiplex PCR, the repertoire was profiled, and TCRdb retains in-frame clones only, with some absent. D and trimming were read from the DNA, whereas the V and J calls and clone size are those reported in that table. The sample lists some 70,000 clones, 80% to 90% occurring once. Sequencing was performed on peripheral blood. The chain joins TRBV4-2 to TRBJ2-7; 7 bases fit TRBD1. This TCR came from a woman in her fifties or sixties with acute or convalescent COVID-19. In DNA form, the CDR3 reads TGTGCCAGCAGCCAAGATTACGGGGACAGCTCCTACGAGCAGTACTTC. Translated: CASSQDYGDSSYEQYF.